One sample yielded the 6 T cell receptor beta chains listed below, sequenced in a study of blood T cells in healthy people across ages. The second PCR ran roughly 6 to 12 cycles with a sample-barcoded 5' primer and J-beta primers. TCRdb fed the 5' RACE reads into MiXCR, producing one record per CDR3 protein. The data show 650,000 to 900,000 distinct CDR3 sequences, 60% to 80% seen once. Sequencing was carried out using blood. The receptor set was obtained from a man in his thirties or forties in good health.

This chain connects TRBV7-2 to TRBJ2-5; no clear D. The CDR3 contains 16 residues. CDR1 is SGHTA, CDR2 FQGNSA, per germline. Trimming pared 5 bases from V and 6 bases from J, leaving 22 bases between. In DNA, the CDR3 is TGTGCCAGCAGCCAAGTGATGGGGTCTTCATGGCAGACCCAGTACTTC. It codes for CASSQVMGSSWQTQYF.

This clonotype was counted a single time. V is TRBV4-3 and J is TRBJ2-3, with D perhaps TRBD2 (7 bases). The CDR3 has 15 amino acids. CDR1 and CDR2 (germline): LGHNA, YSLEER. The V end was cut by 1 base, the J end by 6 bases, with 14 bases between. CDR3 in amino acids: CASSQGEGGADTQYF. The CDR3 region has the DNA TGCGCCAGCAGCCAAGGGGAGGGGGGGGCTGATACGCAGTATTTT.

This clonotype showed up just a few times. This sequence joins TRBV7-9 and TRBJ2-7, with 12 bases fitting TRBD1. V trimming: 6 bases; J trimming: 2 bases; junction bases outside the gene matches: 5. Germline V gene lookup returns CDR1 SEHNR and CDR2 FQNEAQ (reference sequence). CDR3 length equals 15 residues. CDR3 sequence reads: CASSRRDRGPYEQYF. CDR3 nucleotides: TGTGCCAGCAGTCGACGGGACAGGGGGCCCTACGAGCAGTACTTC.

The rearrangement uses TRBV6-2 or TRBV6-3 and TRBJ1-5, with D tentatively TRBD1 (6 bases). This CDR3 contains 17 residues. Germline CDR1 is MNHEY and CDR2 is SVGEGT. Trimming stripped 5 bases from V and 1 base from J, with 18 bases between. The CDR3 region is CASSAGTTTKSNQPQHF. DNA for the CDR3: TGTGCCAGCAGTGCCGGGACAACCACTAAGAGCAATCAGCCCCAGCATTTT.

The chain employs TRBV7-2 and TRBJ1-1; 8 bases fit TRBD1. J lost 10 bases, V lost 5 bases, and 9 bases had no gene match. The CDR3 extends over 13 amino acids. Germline-derived CDR1 and CDR2 are SGHTA and FQGNSA. CDR3 nucleotide sequence: TGTGCCAGCAGCGCTGACAGGGGCGGAGGAGCTTTCTTT. Its protein is CASSADRGGGAFF. The complete variable domain, with remaining parts taken from reference TRBV7-2 and TRBJ1-1, reads GAGVSQSPSNKVTEKGKDVELRCDPISGHTALYWYRQSLGQGLEFLIYFQGNSAPDKSGLPSDRFSAERTGGSVSTLTIQRTQQEDSAVYLCASSADRGGGAFFGQGTRLTVV.

CDR3 in DNA: TGCAGTGCTAGAGAGGCAGGGGGCATGAATCAGCCCCAGCATTTT. This sequence encodes CSAREAGGMNQPQHF. The chain has TRBV20-1 and TRBJ1-5, with 8 bases matching TRBD1. Trimming at V came to 0 bases and at J to 4 bases, leaving 5 bases not matched to a gene. The CDR3 extends over 15 amino acids. Germline assignment: CDR1 DFQATT and CDR2 SNEGSKA (reference sequence).